The rows below give T cell receptor beta chains drawn from one sample of a study of blood T cell repertoires in COVID-19. Generated by immunoSEQ multiplex PCR, the TCRdb table keeps only in-frame clones and is missing some. Of about 150,000 clones in the sample, about 80% were seen once. The source material was peripheral blood. The receptor source for this set is a woman between 55 and 75 years old with COVID-19, enrolled during active disease. Both conserved end residues are part of each CDR3. Each record gives: J gene, V gene, CDR3 protein.

TRBJ1-5 | TRBV6-2/TRBV6-3 | CASSRQVSNQPQHF
TRBJ1-5 | TRBV5-4 | CASSPGTGNQPQHF
TRBJ1-2 | TRBV6-5 | CASRRGQGNYGYTF
TRBJ1-5 | TRBV5-1 | CASSSGTGVGQPQHF
TRBJ2-1 | TRBV10-3 | CAISEPGQGVSGEQFF
TRBJ2-1 | TRBV5-1 | CASSLVGAGDYNEQFF
TRBJ2-1 | TRBV7-3 | CASSLSRTGGMNEQFF
TRBJ1-2 | TRBV7-8 | CASSLADRVYGYTF
TRBJ2-1 | TRBV24-1 | CATSDWDRSSYNEQFF
TRBJ2-1 | TRBV4-2 | CASSQGPQGGYNEQFF
TRBJ1-5 | TRBV24-1 | CATSDLRDRVRQPQHF
TRBJ1-5 | TRBV6-6 | CASSDGSYSNQPQHF
TRBJ1-2 | TRBV20-1 | CSARPQGVSTF
TRBJ1-1 | TRBV19 | CASSGRTGRLNTEAFF
TRBJ2-1 | TRBV27 | CASSLGLVGDEQFF
TRBJ2-2 | TRBV11-2 | CASSLDRVYAGELFF